This T cell receptor (beta chain) appears in the sequencing data of a study of blood T cell repertoires in COVID-19. There are 14 residues in the CDR3. Germline V gene data show CDR1 as SGHNT and CDR2 as YYREEE (reference sequence). Trimming shortened V by 0 bases and J by 10 bases, and 14 bases separated the two germline ends. This table comes from immunoSEQ multiplex PCR, and its TCRdb copy is limited to in-frame clones, with some not included. This table holds fewer than 250,000 clones, 75% to 90% found once. The chain employs TRBV5-4 and TRBJ2-1; D is unresolved. The source is a man between 60 and 70 years old who had recovered from COVID-19. Sequenced sample: peripheral blood. The CDR3 loop reads CASSLGLEVGEQFF. In nucleotides, the CDR3 is TGTGCCAGCAGCTTGGGTTTAGAGGTTGGGGAGCAGTTCTTC.